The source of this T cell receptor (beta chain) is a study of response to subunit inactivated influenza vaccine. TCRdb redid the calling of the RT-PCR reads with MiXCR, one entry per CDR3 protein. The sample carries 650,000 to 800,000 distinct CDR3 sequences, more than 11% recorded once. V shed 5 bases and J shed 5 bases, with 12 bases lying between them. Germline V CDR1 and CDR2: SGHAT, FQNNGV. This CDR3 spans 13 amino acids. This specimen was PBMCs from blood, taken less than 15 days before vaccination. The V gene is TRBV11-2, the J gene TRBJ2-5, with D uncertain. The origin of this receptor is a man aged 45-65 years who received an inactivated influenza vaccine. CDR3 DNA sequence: TGTGCCAGCAGCCTTGGAACTACGGAGACCCAGTACTTC. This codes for CASSLGTTETQYF.